The clone carrying this TCR beta chain has only a few counts. The antigen is unknown. This sample was taken from a study of beta chain features in type 1 diabetes. Across the whole study: Sorted cells, more than 95,000,000 in number, were examined across all samples.

CD4+ cells of the naive, central memory, regulatory and stem cell-like memory types were sorted via CD45RO/CCR7/CD25/CD127/CD95/CD27. Populations isolated by sorting all had purity greater than 95%. V dropped 7 bases and J dropped 5; count of bases not matched to a gene: 13. CDR1 is GTSNPN, CDR2 SVGIG, per germline (reference sequence). The CDR3 consists of 14 residues. Study observations and caveats: In all four CD4+ subsets, TCRB CDR3 length was significantly, moderately reduced in type 1 diabetes. Naive, central memory and Treg TCRB repertoires appeared more alike in patients than in healthy donors.

Expressed TCRB transcripts got sequenced, as all isolated RNA was reverse transcribed. The assay was immunoSEQ multiplex PCR, and TCRdb's table has in-frame clones only and misses some. The repertoire holds around 240,000 clones, roughly 17% seen once, with 0.07% to 0.095% in the top ten. Sequencing input: naive CD4+ T cells from blood. This clonotype was obtained from a young man with type 1 diabetes. V gene TRBV30 combines with J gene TRBJ1-1; 7 bases align to TRBD1. CDR3 amino acids: CAFKVGTVVTEAFF. The CDR3 region has the DNA TGTGCCTTTAAAGTAGGGACAGTAGTTACTGAAGCTTTCTTT.